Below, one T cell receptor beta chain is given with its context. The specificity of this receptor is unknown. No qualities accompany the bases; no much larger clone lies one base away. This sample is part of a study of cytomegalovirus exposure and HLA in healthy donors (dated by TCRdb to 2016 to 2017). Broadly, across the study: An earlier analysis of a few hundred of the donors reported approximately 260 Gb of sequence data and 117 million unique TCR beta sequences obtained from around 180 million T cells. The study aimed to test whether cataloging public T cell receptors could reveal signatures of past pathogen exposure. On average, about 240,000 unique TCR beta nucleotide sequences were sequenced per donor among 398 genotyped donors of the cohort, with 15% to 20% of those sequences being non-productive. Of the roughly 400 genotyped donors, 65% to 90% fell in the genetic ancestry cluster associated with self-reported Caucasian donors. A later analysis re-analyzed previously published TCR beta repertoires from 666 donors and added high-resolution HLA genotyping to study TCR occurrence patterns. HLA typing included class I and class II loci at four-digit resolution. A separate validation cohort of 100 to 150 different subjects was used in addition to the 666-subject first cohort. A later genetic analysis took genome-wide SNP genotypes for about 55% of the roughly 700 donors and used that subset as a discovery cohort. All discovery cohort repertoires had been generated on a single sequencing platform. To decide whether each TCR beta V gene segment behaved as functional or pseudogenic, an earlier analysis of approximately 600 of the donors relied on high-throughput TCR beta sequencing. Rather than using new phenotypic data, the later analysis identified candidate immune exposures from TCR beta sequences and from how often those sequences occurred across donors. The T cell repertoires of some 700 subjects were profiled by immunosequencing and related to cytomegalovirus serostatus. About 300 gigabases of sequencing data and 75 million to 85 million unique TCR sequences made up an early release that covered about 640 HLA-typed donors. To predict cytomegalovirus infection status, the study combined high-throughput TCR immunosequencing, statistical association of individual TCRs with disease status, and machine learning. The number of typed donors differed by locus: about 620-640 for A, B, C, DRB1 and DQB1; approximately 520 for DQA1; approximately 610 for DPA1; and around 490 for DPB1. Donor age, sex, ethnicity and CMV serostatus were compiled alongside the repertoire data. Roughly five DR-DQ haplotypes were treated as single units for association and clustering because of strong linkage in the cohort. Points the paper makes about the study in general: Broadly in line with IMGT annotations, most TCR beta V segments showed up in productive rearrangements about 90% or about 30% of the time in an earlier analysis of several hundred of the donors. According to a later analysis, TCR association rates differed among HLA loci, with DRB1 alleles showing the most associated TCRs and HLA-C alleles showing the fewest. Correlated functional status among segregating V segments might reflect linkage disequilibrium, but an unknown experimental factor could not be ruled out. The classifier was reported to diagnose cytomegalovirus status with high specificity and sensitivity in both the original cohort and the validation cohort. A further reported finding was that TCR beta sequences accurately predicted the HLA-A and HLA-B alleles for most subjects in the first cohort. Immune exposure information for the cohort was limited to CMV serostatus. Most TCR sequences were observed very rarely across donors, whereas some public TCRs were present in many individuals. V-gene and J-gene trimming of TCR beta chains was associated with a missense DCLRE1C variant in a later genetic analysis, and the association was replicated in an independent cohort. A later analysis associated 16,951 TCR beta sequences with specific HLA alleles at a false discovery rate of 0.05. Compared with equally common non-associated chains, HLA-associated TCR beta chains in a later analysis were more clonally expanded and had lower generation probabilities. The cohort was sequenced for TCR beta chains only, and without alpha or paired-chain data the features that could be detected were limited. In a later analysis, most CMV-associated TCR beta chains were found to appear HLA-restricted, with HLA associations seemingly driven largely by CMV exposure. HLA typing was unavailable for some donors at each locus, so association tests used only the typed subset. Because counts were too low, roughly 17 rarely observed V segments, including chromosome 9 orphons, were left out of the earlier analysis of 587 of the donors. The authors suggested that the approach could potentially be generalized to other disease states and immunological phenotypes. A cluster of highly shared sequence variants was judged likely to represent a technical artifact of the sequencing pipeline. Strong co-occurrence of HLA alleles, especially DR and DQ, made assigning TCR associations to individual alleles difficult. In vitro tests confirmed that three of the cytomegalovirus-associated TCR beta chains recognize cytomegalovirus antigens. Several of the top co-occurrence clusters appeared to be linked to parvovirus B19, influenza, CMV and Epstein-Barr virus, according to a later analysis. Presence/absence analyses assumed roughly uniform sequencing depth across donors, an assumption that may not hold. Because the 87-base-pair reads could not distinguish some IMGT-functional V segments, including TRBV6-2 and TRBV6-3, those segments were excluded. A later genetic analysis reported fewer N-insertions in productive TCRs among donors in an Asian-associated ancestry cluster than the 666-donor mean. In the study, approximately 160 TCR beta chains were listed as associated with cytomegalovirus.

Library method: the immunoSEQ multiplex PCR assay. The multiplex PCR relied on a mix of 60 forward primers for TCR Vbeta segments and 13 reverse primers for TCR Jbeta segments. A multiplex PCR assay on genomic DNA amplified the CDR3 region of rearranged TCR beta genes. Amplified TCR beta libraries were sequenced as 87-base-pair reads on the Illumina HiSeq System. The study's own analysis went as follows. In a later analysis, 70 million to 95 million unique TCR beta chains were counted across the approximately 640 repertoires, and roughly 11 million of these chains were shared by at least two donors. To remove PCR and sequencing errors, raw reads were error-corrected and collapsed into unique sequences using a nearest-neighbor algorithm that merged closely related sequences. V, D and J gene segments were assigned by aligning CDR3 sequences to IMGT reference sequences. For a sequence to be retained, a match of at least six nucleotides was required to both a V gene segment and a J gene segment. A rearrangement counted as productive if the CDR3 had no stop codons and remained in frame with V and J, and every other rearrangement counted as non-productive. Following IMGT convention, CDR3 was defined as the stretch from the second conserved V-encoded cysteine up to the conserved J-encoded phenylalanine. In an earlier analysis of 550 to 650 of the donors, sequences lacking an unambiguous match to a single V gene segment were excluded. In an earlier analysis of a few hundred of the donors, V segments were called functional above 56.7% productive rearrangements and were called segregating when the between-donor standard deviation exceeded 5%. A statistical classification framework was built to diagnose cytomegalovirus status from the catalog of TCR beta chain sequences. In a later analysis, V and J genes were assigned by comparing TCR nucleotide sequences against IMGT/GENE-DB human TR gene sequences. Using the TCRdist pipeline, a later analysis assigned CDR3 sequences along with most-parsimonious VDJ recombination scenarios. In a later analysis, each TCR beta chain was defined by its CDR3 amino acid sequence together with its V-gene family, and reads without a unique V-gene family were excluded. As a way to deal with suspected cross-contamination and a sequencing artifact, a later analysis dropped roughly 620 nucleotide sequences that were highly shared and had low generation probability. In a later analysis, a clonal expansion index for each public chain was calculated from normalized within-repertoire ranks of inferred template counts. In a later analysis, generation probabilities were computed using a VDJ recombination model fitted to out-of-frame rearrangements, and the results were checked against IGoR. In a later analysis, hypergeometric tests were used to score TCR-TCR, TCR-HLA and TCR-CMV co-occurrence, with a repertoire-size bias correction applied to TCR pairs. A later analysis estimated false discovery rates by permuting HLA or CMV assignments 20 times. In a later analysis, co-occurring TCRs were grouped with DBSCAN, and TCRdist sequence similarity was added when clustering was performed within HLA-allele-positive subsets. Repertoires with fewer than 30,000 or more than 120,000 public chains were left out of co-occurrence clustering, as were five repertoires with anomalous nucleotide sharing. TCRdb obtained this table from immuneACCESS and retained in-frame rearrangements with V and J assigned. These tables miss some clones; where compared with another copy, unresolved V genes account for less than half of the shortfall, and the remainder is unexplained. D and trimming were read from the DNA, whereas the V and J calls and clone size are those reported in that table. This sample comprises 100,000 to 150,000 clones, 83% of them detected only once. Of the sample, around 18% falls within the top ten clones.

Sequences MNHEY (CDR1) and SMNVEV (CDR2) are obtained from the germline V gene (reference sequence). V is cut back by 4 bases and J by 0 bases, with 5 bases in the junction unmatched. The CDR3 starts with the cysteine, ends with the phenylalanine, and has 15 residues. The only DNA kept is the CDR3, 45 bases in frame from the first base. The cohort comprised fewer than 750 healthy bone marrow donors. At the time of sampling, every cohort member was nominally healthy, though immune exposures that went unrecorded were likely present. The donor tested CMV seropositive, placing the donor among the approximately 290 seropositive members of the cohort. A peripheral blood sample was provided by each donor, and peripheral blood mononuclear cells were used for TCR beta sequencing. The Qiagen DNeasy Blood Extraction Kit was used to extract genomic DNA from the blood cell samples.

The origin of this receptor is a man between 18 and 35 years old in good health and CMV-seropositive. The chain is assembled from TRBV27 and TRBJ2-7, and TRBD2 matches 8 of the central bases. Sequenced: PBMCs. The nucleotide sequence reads TGTGCCAGCAGTTCCGCCGGGGGGGACTCCTACGAGCAGTACTTC. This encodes CASSSAGGDSYEQYF.